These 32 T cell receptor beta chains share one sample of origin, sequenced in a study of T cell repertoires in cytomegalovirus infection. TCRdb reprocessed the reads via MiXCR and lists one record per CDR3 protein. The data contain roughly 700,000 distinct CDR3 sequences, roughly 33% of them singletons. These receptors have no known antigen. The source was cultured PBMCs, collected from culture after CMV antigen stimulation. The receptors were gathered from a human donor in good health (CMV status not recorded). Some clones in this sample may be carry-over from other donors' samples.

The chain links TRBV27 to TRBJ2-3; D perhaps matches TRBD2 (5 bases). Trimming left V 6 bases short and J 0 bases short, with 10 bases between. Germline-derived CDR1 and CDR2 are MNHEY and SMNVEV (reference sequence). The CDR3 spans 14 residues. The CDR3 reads CASRLWESTDTQYF. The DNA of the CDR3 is TGTGCCAGCAGGCTCTGGGAGAGCACAGATACGCAGTATTTT.

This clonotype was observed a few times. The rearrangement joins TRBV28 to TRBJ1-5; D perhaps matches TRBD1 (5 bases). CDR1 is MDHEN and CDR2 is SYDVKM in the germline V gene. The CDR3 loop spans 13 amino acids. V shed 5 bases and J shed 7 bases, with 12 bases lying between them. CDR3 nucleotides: TGTGCCAGCAGTCCGGGACGGATGCAGCCCCAGCATTTT. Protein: CASSPGRMQPQHF.

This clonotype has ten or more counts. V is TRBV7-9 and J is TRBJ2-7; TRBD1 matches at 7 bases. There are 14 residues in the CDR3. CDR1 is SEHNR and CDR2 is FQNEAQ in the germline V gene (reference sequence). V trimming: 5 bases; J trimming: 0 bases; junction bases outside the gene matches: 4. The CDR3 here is CASSTEGASYEQYF. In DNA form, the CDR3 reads TGTGCCAGCAGCACAGAGGGGGCCTCCTACGAGCAGTACTTC.

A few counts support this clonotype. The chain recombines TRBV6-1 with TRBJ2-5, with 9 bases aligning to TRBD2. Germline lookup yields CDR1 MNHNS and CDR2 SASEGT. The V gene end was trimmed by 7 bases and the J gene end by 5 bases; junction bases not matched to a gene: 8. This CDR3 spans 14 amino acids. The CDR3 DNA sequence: TGTGCCAGCACCCGAGCGGGAGGTCAGGAGACCCAGTACTTC. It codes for CASTRAGGQETQYF.

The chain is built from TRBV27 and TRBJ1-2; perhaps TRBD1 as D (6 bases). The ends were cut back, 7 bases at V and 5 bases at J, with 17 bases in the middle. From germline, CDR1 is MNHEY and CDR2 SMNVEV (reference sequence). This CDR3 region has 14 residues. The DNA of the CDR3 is TGTGCCAGCAAGAGCTCGGACAGATATTATGGCTACACCTTC. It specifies CASKSSDRYYGYTF.

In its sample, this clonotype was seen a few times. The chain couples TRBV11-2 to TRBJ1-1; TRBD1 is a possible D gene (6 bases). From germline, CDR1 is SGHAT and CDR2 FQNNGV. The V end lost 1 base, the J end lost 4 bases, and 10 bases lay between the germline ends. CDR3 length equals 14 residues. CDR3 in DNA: TGTGCCAGCAGCTTAGGGACAGATGGCACTGAAGCTTTCTTT. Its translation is CASSLGTDGTEAFF.

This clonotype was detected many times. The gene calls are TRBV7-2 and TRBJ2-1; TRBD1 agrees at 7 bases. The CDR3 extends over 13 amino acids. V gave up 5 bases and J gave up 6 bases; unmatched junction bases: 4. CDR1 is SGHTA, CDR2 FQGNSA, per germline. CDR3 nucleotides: TGTGCCAGCAGCCGGACAGGCCTCAATGAGCAGTTCTTC. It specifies CASSRTGLNEQFF.

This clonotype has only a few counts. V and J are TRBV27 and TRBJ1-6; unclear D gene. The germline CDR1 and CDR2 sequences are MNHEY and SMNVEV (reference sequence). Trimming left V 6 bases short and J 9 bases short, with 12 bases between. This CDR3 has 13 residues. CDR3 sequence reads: CASSTPGVSPLHF. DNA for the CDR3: TGTGCCAGCAGCACCCCCGGGGTTTCACCCCTCCACTTT.

CDR3 amino acids: CASSPPVGYSYEQYF. CDR3 bases: TGTGCCAGCAGCCCCCCGGTTGGTTACTCCTACGAGCAGTACTTC. The chain carries TRBV7-6 and TRBJ2-7; D gene ambiguous. The CDR3 extends over 15 amino acids. Germline loops: CDR1 SGHVS, CDR2 FNYEAQ. Between the trimmed V and J ends, which lost 5 bases and 0 bases, there was a span of 14 bases.

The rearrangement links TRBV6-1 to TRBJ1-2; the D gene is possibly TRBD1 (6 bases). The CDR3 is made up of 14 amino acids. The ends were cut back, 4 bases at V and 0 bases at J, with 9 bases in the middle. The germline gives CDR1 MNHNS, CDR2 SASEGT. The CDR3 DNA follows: TGTGCCAGCAGTGTGGCAGGGGCTAACTATGGCTACACCTTC. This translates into CASSVAGANYGYTF.

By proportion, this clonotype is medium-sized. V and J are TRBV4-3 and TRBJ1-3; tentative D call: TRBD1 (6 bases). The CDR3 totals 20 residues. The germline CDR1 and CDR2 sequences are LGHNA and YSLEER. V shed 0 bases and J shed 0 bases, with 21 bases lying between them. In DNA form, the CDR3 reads TGCGCCAGCAGCCAAGATTTTGGGGAGGACAGCCTTTTCTCTGGAAACACCATATATTTT. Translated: CASSQDFGEDSLFSGNTIYF.

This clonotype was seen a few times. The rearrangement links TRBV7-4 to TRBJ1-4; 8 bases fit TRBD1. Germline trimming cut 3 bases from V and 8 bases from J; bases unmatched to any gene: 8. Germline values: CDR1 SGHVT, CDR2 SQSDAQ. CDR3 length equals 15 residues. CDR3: CASSFEQGEAEKLFF. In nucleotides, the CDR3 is TGTGCCAGCAGCTTCGAACAGGGGGAAGCCGAAAAACTGTTTTTT.

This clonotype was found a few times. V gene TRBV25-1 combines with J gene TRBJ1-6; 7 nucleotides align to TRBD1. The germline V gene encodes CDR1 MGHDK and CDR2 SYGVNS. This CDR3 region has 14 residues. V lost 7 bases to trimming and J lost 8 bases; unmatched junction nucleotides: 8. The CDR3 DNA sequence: TGTGCCAGCACCGAGGGGACAGACTATTCACCCCTCCACTTT. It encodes CASTEGTDYSPLHF.

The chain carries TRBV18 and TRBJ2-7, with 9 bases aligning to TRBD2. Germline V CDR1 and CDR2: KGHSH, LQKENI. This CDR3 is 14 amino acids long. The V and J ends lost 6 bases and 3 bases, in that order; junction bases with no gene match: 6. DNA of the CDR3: TGTGCCAGCTCTCCCGGGACTAGCCTCTACGAGCAGTACTTC. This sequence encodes CASSPGTSLYEQYF.

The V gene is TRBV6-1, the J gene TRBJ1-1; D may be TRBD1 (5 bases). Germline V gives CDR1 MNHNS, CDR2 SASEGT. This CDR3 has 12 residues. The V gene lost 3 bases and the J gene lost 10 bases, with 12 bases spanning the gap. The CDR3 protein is CASSEAGRRAFF. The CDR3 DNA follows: TGTGCCAGCAGTGAGGCAGGGCGAAGAGCTTTCTTT.

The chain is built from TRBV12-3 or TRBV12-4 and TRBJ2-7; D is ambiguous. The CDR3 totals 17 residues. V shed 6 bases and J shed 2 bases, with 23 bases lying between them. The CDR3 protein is CASRREPSVGSTYEQYF. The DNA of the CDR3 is TGTGCCAGCAGGCGAGAGCCCAGCGTTGGTTCTACCTACGAGCAGTACTTC.

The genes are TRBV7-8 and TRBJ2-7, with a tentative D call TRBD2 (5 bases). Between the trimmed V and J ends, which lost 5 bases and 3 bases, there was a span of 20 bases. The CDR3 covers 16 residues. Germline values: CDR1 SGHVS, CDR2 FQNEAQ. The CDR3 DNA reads TGTGCCAGCAGCCCGGGCCGAAAGGGTGGAGGCTACGAGCAGTACTTC. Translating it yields CASSPGRKGGGYEQYF.

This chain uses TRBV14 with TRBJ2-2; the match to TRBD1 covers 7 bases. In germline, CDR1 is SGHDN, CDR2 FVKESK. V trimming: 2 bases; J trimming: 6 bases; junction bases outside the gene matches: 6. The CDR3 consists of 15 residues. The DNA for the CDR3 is TGTGCCAGCAGCCAAATTAGGGGGCGCGCCGGGGAGCTGTTTTTT. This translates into CASSQIRGRAGELFF.

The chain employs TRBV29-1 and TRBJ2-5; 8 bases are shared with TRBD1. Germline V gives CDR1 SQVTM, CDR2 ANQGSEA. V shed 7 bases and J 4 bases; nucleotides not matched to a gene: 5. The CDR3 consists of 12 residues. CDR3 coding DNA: TGCAGCGGTACAGGGGGAGGAGAGACCCAGTACTTC. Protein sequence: CSGTGGGETQYF.

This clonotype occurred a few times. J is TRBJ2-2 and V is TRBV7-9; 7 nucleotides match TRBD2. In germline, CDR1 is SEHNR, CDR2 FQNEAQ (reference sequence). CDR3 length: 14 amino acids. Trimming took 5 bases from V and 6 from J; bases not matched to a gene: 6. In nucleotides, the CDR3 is TGTGCCAGCAGCAGAACTAGCGTTGCCGGGGAGCTGTTTTTT. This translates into CASSRTSVAGELFF. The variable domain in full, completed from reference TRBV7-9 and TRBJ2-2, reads DTGVSQNPRHKITKRGQNVTFRCDPISEHNRLYWYRQTLGQGPEFLTYFQNEAQLEKSRLLSDRFSAERPKGSFSTLEIQRTEQGDSAMYLCASSRTSVAGELFFGEGSRLTVL.

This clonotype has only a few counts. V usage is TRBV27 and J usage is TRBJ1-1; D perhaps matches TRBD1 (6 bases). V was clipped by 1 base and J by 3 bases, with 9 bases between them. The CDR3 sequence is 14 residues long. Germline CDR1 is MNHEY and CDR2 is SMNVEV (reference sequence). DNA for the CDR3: TGTGCCAGCAGTTTATTCCCAGGGGACACTGAAGCTTTCTTT. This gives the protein CASSLFPGDTEAFF.

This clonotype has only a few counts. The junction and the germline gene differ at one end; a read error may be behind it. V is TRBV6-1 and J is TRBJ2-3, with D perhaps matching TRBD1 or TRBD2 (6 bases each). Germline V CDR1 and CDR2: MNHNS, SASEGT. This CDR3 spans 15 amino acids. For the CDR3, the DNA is TGTGCCAGCAGTGAACGGGGGCCGAGCAGAGATACGCAGTATTTT. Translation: CASSERGPSRDTQYF.

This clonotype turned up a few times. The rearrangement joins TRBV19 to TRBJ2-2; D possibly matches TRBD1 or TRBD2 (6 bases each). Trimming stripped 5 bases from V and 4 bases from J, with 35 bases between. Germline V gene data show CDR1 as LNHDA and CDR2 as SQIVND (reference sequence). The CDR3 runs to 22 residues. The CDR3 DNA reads TGTGCCAGTAGTCCATTCTCCCTAATCGGGGGCAGGACGGCGAGCTTCACCGGGGAGCTGTTTTTT. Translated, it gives CASSPFSLIGGRTASFTGELFF.

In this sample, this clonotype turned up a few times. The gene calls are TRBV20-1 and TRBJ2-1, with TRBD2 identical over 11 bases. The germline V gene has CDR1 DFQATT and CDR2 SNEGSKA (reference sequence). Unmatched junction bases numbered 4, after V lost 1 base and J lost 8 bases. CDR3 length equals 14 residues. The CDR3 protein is CSARALAGGDEQFF. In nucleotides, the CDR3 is TGCAGTGCTAGAGCCTTAGCGGGGGGGGATGAGCAGTTCTTC.

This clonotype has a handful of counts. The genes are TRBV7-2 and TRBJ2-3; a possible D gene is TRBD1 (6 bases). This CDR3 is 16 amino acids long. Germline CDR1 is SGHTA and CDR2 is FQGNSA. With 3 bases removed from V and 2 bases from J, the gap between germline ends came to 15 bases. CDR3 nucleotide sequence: TGTGCCAGCAGCTTTTCACTAGGGGGATACACAGATACGCAGTATTTT. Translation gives CASSFSLGGYTDTQYF.

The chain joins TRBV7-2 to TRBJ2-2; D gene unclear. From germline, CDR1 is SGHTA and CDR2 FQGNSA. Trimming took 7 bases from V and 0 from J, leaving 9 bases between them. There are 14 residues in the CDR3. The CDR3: CASTPLPNTGELFF. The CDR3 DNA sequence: TGTGCCAGCACCCCGCTCCCGAACACCGGGGAGCTGTTTTTT.

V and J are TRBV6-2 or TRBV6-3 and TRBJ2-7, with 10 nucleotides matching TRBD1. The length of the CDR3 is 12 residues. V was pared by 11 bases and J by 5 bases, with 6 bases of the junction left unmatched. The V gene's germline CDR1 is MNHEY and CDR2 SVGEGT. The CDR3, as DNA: TGTGCCGGCGGGACAGGGGTCCACGAGCAGTACTTC. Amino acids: CAGGTGVHEQYF.

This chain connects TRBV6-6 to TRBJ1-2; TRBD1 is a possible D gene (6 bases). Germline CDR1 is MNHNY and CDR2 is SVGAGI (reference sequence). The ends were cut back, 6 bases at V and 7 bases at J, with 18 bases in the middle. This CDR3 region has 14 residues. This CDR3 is CASRLITGIAGYTF. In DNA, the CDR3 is TGTGCCAGCAGGCTAATCACAGGGATAGCTGGCTACACCTTC.

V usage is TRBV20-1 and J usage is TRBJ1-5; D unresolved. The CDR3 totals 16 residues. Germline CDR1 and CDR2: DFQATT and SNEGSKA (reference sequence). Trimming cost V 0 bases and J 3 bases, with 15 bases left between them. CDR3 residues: CSARDPMSVSNQPQHF. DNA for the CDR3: TGCAGTGCTAGAGACCCCATGTCAGTATCCAATCAGCCCCAGCATTTT.

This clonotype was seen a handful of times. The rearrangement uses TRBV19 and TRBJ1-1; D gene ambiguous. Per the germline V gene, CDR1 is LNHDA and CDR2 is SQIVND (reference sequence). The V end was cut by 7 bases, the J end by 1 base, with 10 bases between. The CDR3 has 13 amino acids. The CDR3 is CASTETGNTEAFF. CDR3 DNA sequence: TGTGCCAGTACCGAGACCGGGAACACTGAAGCTTTCTTT.

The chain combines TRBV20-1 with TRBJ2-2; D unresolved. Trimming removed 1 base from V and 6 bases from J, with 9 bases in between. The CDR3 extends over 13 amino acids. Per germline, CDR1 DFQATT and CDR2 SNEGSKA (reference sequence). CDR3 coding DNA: TGCAGTGCTAGAGCCCCCTTGCCCGGGGAGCTGTTTTTT. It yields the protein CSARAPLPGELFF.

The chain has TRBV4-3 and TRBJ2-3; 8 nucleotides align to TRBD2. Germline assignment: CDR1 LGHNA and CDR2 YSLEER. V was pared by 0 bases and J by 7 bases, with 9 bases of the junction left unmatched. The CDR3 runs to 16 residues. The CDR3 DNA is TGCGCCAGCAGCCAAGATCGGAGCGGGAGCACGAATACGCAGTATTTT. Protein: CASSQDRSGSTNTQYF.